Listed here are 18 T cell receptor beta chains from one sample, sequenced in a study of T-cell memory formation after mild COVID-19. TCRdb reanalysed the 5' RACE reads using MiXCR and keeps one entry per CDR3 protein. The profile covers about 620,000 distinct CDR3 sequences, with around 17% appearing a single time and around 13% taken by the ten largest. Specimen: PBMCs or a T cell subset sorted from them (not recorded which). Receptor source: an adult woman who had mild COVID-19 (a few samples of this study predate the infection). Cell type and time point are not known.

The genes are TRBV7-3 and TRBJ2-2; 8 bases are a match to TRBD2. CDR3 length: 15 residues. Trimming removed 3 bases from V and 5 bases from J; junction bases left unmatched: 5. CDR1 and CDR2 (germline): SGHTA, FQGTGA. Here the CDR3 reads CASSFTGGRTGELFF. The CDR3 coding sequence is TGTGCCAGCAGCTTCACGGGAGGGCGGACCGGGGAGCTGTTTTTT.

This clonotype occurred a few times. The V gene is TRBV7-9, the J gene TRBJ1-1, with D possibly matching TRBD1 (5 bases). Trimming removed 1 base from V and 1 base from J, with 10 bases in between. Germline CDR1 reads SEHNR; CDR2 reads FQNEAQ (reference sequence). The CDR3 is 15 residues long. The CDR3 DNA reads TGTGCCAGCAGCTTAGGTTGGGGCCCGAACACTGAAGCTTTCTTT. Translation gives CASSLGWGPNTEAFF. The whole variable domain, filled in from reference TRBV7-9 and TRBJ1-1, reads DTGVSQNPRHKITKRGQNVTFRCDPISEHNRLYWYRQTLGQGPEFLTYFQNEAQLEKSRLLSDRFSAERPKGSFSTLEIQRTEQGDSAMYLCASSLGWGPNTEAFFGQGTRLTVV.

V is TRBV5-1 and J is TRBJ1-6; TRBD1 might be the D (6 bases). This CDR3 is built from 15 residues. Trimming shortened V by 2 bases and J by 7 bases, and 13 bases separated the two germline ends. CDR1 is SGHRS and CDR2 is YFSETQ in the germline V gene. The DNA for the CDR3 is TGCGCCAGCAGCTTCGAGGGGGTCGGCAATTCACCCCTCCACTTT. Protein product: CASSFEGVGNSPLHF. The variable domain in full, completed from reference TRBV5-1 and TRBJ1-6, reads KAGVTQTPRYLIKTRGQQVTLSCSPISGHRSVSWYQQTPGQGLQFLFEYFSETQRNKGNFPGRFSGRQFSNSRSEMNVSTLELGDSALYLCASSFEGVGNSPLHFGNGTRLTVT.

J is TRBJ1-1 and V is TRBV5-1; 7 positions match TRBD1. V trimming: 7 bases; J trimming: 0 bases; junction bases outside the gene matches: 6. Germline values: CDR1 SGHRS, CDR2 YFSETQ. The CDR3 contains 14 residues. CDR3 sequence reads: CASALGQMNTEAFF. CDR3 nucleotide sequence: TGCGCCAGCGCCCTGGGACAGATGAACACTGAAGCTTTCTTT.

This clonotype was seen only once. This chain uses TRBV4-1 with TRBJ2-5; perhaps TRBD2 as D (6 bases). CDR3 length: 14 residues. Germline loops: CDR1 MGHRA, CDR2 YSYEKL. The V end was cut by 0 bases, the J end by 4 bases, with 9 bases between. The DNA for the CDR3 is TGCGCCAGCAGCCAAGAACCGGGGGTAGAGACCCAGTACTTC. It translates to CASSQEPGVETQYF.

This chain connects TRBV30 to TRBJ2-7; 7 nucleotides agree with TRBD2. The CDR3 totals 15 residues. J lost 2 bases, V lost 2 bases, and 9 bases had no gene match. Germline V gives CDR1 GTSNPN, CDR2 SVGIG (reference sequence). The CDR3: CAWSRSGANPYEQYF. CDR3 bases: TGTGCCTGGAGTAGGAGCGGGGCGAACCCCTACGAGCAGTACTTC.

The rearrangement links TRBV5-6 to TRBJ1-5, with 9 bases lining up with TRBD1. From germline, CDR1 is SGHDT and CDR2 YYEEEE. V was pared by 4 bases and J by 6 bases, with 5 bases of the junction left unmatched. CDR3 size: 14 residues. The CDR3 reads CASSSTGGVQPQHF. Written as DNA, the CDR3 is TGTGCCAGCAGCAGCACAGGGGGCGTTCAGCCCCAGCATTTT.

This clonotype was detected ten times or more. One end of the junction fails to match germline, which may point to a read error. The rearrangement links TRBV12-3 or TRBV12-4 to TRBJ2-7, with D hard to call. The length of the CDR3 is 14 residues. For the CDR3, the DNA is TGTGCCAGCAGCTTAGGTGGCGGCAGCTACGAGCAGTACTTC. This codes for CASSLGGGSYEQYF.

This clonotype was picked up a small number of times. V gene TRBV12-3 or TRBV12-4 combines with J gene TRBJ1-1; perhaps TRBD1 as D (5 bases). This CDR3 is 13 amino acids long. Trimming took off 7 bases at V and 6 bases at J, with 15 bases between the two ends. The DNA of the CDR3 is TGTGCCAGCACCTCTGCGGGGGGGGCTGAAGCTTTCTTT. Its protein product is CASTSAGGAEAFF.

This clonotype appeared many times. V usage is TRBV7-8 and J usage is TRBJ1-5; unclear D gene. V shed 1 base and J shed 1 base, with 8 bases lying between them. There are 15 residues in the CDR3. Germline values: CDR1 SGHVS, CDR2 FQNEAQ. CDR3 region: CASSLGERSNQPQHF. CDR3 nucleotide sequence: TGTGCCAGCAGCTTAGGAGAACGCAGCAATCAGCCCCAGCATTTT.

The chain joins TRBV7-2 to TRBJ1-2, with D unclear. Germline CDR1 and CDR2: SGHTA and FQGNSA. With 1 base removed from V and 4 bases from J, the gap between germline ends came to 16 bases. This CDR3 spans 16 amino acids. CDR3 sequence reads: CASSLDGGSLIYGYTF. In DNA, the CDR3 is TGTGCCAGCAGCTTAGATGGAGGATCCCTTATCTATGGCTACACCTTC.

This clonotype appeared a few times. The rearrangement uses TRBV29-1 and TRBJ2-2, with D perhaps TRBD1 or TRBD2 (6 bases each). Trimming removed 6 bases from V and 4 bases from J, with 12 bases in between. The CDR3 length is 13 residues. Germline CDR1 is SQVTM and CDR2 is ANQGSEA. As DNA, the CDR3 is TGCAGCGTCCGCAGGGGACTCACCGGGGAGCTGTTTTTT. Protein: CSVRRGLTGELFF.

This clonotype has only a few counts. V and J are TRBV7-2 and TRBJ2-1; 7 nucleotides match TRBD2. The germline V gene encodes CDR1 SGHTA and CDR2 FQGNSA. The CDR3 contains 15 residues. J gave up 0 bases and V 3 bases, and 2 bases lay outside the gene matches. The CDR3 here is CASSFREVSYNEQFF. Here the CDR3 DNA reads TGTGCCAGCAGCTTCCGGGAGGTCTCCTACAATGAGCAGTTCTTC. The full variable domain, with the rest looked up from reference TRBV7-2 and TRBJ2-1, is GAGVSQSPSNKVTEKGKDVELRCDPISGHTALYWYRQSLGQGLEFLIYFQGNSAPDKSGLPSDRFSAERTGGSVSTLTIQRTQQEDSAVYLCASSFREVSYNEQFFGPGTRLTVL.

This clonotype was counted a few times. V usage is TRBV5-1 and J usage is TRBJ2-2; the D is unclear. The CDR3 runs 14 residues. Trimming took 5 bases from V and 0 from J, leaving 8 bases between them. Germline loops: CDR1 SGHRS, CDR2 YFSETQ. The DNA for the CDR3 is TGCGCCAGCAGTATTGACCCGAACACCGGGGAGCTGTTTTTT. As protein: CASSIDPNTGELFF.

This clonotype appeared a few times. DNA of the CDR3: TGTGCCACCAGTGAGAGTACATTCGACGGGGCCAACGTCCTGACTTTC. Translating it yields CATSESTFDGANVLTF. The chain employs TRBV24-1 and TRBJ2-6; D gene unclear. The CDR3 sequence is 16 residues long. Trimming took off 4 bases at V and 4 bases at J, with 13 bases between the two ends. Germline loops: CDR1 KGHDR, CDR2 SFDVKD.

V usage is TRBV19 and J usage is TRBJ2-7; 10 bases align to TRBD1. J gave up 6 bases and V 4 bases, and 12 bases lay outside the gene matches. The CDR3 runs 16 residues. The germline V gene has CDR1 LNHDA and CDR2 SQIVND (reference sequence). The CDR3 DNA reads TGTGCCAGTAGTACCCAGGCGGGGACAGGGGCAACCGAGCAGTACTTC. Protein: CASSTQAGTGATEQYF.

In this sample, this clonotype turned up a few times. V usage is TRBV7-6 and J usage is TRBJ2-2, with D unclear. Germline CDR1 SGHVS, CDR2 FNYEAQ. The CDR3 has 15 amino acids. Trimming shortened V by 1 base and J by 6 bases, and 12 bases separated the two germline ends. CDR3 in amino acids: CASSLGGLEPGELFF. The DNA for the CDR3 is TGTGCCAGCAGCTTAGGTGGGCTTGAGCCCGGGGAGCTGTTTTTT.

This rearrangement joins TRBV5-1 to TRBJ2-1, with 11 nucleotides matching TRBD2. J gave up 7 bases and V 6 bases, and 12 bases lay outside the gene matches. This CDR3 contains 16 residues. Germline V gene lookup returns CDR1 SGHRS and CDR2 YFSETQ. This CDR3 is CASTPAGTSGPNEQFF. CDR3 nucleotides: TGCGCCAGCACACCCGCCGGGACTAGCGGACCTAATGAGCAGTTCTTC.